What follows describes a single T cell receptor (beta chain). A few counts support this clonotype. Its antigen remains unidentified. One base away there is no much larger clone; base qualities are not given. CDR3 length: 20 amino acids, cysteine to phenylalanine. Only the CDR3 DNA is retained, 60 bases long and in frame from the first base. At the junction V is shortened by 0 bases and J by 2 bases, with 24 bases in between. CDR1 is given as SGDLS and CDR2 as YYNGEE, both from the germline V gene. PBMCs were isolated by Ficoll-Paque density gradient centrifugation. The reads were generated on an Illumina NovaSeq 6000. TCRalpha and TCRbeta cDNA libraries were constructed by 5'RACE with constant-segment primers, with sample barcodes and unique molecular identifiers being introduced. RNA was extracted from every sample with Trizol reagent. Libraries were amplified in two PCR steps, with a second sample barcode and Illumina TruSeq adapters added in the second step. Libraries were sequenced on an Illumina NovaSeq with 2 x 150 bp paired-end reads. As for the authors' bioinformatics: Reads were demultiplexed and collapsed into UMI-guided consensus sequences with migec v1.2.7. Using mixcr v2.1.11, UMI consensuses were aligned to TRA and TRB V and J templates and then assembled into clonotypes. A clonotype was counted as expanded or contracted only if both edgeR and NoisET called the change significant, with noise models trained on biological replicates. For edgeR calls, a false discovery rate-adjusted p below 0.01 and a log2 fold-change threshold of 1 were applied. As an exploratory analysis of dynamics, max-normalized trajectories of the 1000 most abundant clonotypes were examined with PCA combined with hierarchical clustering. Separately sequenced CD4+ and CD8+ repertoires were used to assign the CD4 or CD8 phenotype of responding clones. TCRdb reprocessing: public reads trimmed at Q25 with fastp, clones called with MiXCR, in-frame beta chains kept. Each record represents a unique CDR3 protein, reported with the most common genes and DNA among its rows. None of the V and J calls come from the authors' own analysis; TCRdb made them. The sample table contains some 320,000 distinct CDR3 sequences; only one count was recorded for more than 15% of them. In total, the top ten clones hold approximately 20% of the sample.

These data are taken from a study of T-cell memory formation after mild COVID-19 (dated by TCRdb to the early 2020s). Describing the broader study: TCR sequence clusters from the two donors were largely donor specific. T-cell clones expanding and contracting after mild COVID-19 in two donors were tracked by longitudinal TCRalpha and TCRbeta repertoire sequencing. The cohort was made up of two young adult volunteers, one female and one male, who were previously healthy.

The study at large found these results: Some responding clones were found in pre-infection memory, which suggests that pre-existing cross-reactive memory T cells took part in the SARS-CoV-2 response. Clones that contracted from day 15 to 85 showed balanced CD4/CD8 phenotypes, whereas a second wave of clones that expanded from day 15 to 37 leaned towards CD4+. The second-wave clones that peaked on day 37 were not confirmed to be SARS-CoV-2 specific. Contracting CD4+ clones were found mainly in CM and EM memory subsets, while CD8+ clones were enriched in EMRA. Only two mild cases were covered in the study, and larger cohorts including severe cases with pre-infection samples were considered necessary.

In this chain, TRBV9 is recombined with TRBJ2-1; the D gene assignment is perhaps TRBD1 or TRBD2, with each matching 5 bases. Sequenced: PBMCs or a T cell subset sorted from them (not recorded which). The sequence came from a man aged 18-30 years who had mild COVID-19 (a few samples of this study predate the infection). The sample titles of this study are shuffled in the database, so cell type and time point are left out; the donor was told from shared clones. CDR3 loop: CASSVGGTAASDLTYNEQFF. The DNA sequence is as follows: TGTGCCAGCAGCGTAGGGGGGACCGCAGCCTCAGATCTTACCTACAATGAGCAGTTCTTC. With the rest looked up from the reference TRBV9 and TRBJ2-1 genes rather than sequenced, the full variable domain is DSGVTQTPKHLITATGQRVTLRCSPRSGDLSVYWYQQSLDQGLQFLIQYYNGEERAKGNILERFSAQQFPDLHSELNLSSLELGDSALYFCASSVGGTAASDLTYNEQFFGPGTRLTVL.